This T cell receptor beta chain appears in the sequencing data of a study of blood T cell repertoires in COVID-19. Background on the study: Both acute and convalescent COVID-19 samples were obtained from the United States, Italy and Spain. From T cells, B-cell-depleted T cells, or PBMCs came the material, which was cDNA or gDNA.

Trimming cost V 1 base and J 0 bases, with 9 bases left between them. CDR3 length equals 16 residues. Germline-derived CDR1 and CDR2 are SGHAT and FQNNGV. Authors' methods: By means of reference gene primer amplification, nucleated cell counts were estimated. Measured with immunoSEQ multiplex PCR; TCRdb has only the in-frame clones, and not every one. D and trimming come from the DNA, and the V and J calls and clone size come from that table. Among some 520,000 clones listed, 85% to 90% were seen once. This chain links TRBV11-2 with TRBJ2-2; unclear D gene. This receptor was taken from a man between 18 and 35 years old with COVID-19, enrolled during active disease. What was sequenced was peripheral blood. CDR3 loop: CASSLAFTANTGELFF. CDR3 nucleotide sequence: TGTGCCAGCAGCTTAGCGTTTACAGCGAACACCGGGGAGCTGTTTTTT.